The 18 T cell receptor beta chains given below trace back to one sample, sequenced in a study of CD8 T cells in Susac syndrome. After extraction with the RNeasy kit, about 0.45 to 1 ug of the RNA was reverse transcribed using random hexamers. TCRdb reprocessed the immunoSEQ multiplex PCR reads via MiXCR and lists one record per CDR3 protein. The sample records some 110,000 distinct CDR3 sequences, around 94% being singletons. Input material: CD4+ T cells from PBMCs. The origin of the receptors is a human donor with multiple sclerosis.

The chain employs TRBV7-2 and TRBJ1-1; D is uncertain. The CDR3 length is 13 residues. With 3 bases removed from V and 0 bases from J, the gap between germline ends came to 5 bases. Germline assignment: CDR1 SGHTA and CDR2 FQGNSA. The CDR3: CASSFDLNTEAFF. The CDR3 DNA follows: TGTGCCAGCAGCTTCGACCTGAACACTGAAGCTTTCTTT.

The chain has TRBV12-3 or TRBV12-4 and TRBJ1-1, with TRBD1 as a possible D gene (5 bases). The CDR3 contains 13 residues. V dropped 3 bases and J dropped 4 bases, with 9 bases sitting between them. The CDR3: CASSFGGPTEAFF. CDR3 coding DNA: TGTGCCAGCAGTTTCGGGGGACCCACTGAAGCTTTCTTT.

The genes are TRBV5-4 and TRBJ2-1; D may match TRBD1 or TRBD2 (6 bases each). The V end lost 4 bases, the J end lost 3 bases, and 14 bases lay between the germline ends. The CDR3 has 15 residues. CDR1 SGHNT and CDR2 YYREEE come from the germline V gene (reference sequence). The CDR3 loop is CASSHAGHNYNEQFF. The CDR3 nucleotides are TGTGCCAGCAGCCATGCGGGACACAACTACAATGAGCAGTTCTTC.

Only one count was recorded for this clonotype. The gene calls are TRBV6-2 or TRBV6-3 and TRBJ2-1, with D uncertain. The CDR3 length is 13 residues. Germline CDR1 and CDR2: MNHEY and SVGEGT. V was pared by 10 bases and J by 6 bases, with 16 bases between. The DNA for the CDR3 is TGTGCCACCTACGCGTCCTACAGCAATGAGCAGTTCTTC. It specifies CATYASYSNEQFF.

The rearrangement joins TRBV5-1 to TRBJ2-3, with TRBD2 matching 7 bases. V shed 2 bases and J 2 bases; nucleotides not matched to a gene: 5. CDR3 size: 15 residues. The germline V gene encodes CDR1 SGHRS and CDR2 YFSETQ. The CDR3 DNA is TGCGCCAGCAGCTTCCAAGCGGGGTTCACAGATACGCAGTATTTT. It yields the protein CASSFQAGFTDTQYF.

V gene TRBV20-1 combines with J gene TRBJ2-5, with TRBD1 matching over 8 bases. The CDR3 length is 12 residues. J gave up 7 bases and V 3 bases, and 4 bases lay outside the gene matches. Per the germline V gene, CDR1 is DFQATT and CDR2 is SNEGSKA (reference sequence). The CDR3 spells CSARTGVPTQYF. The CDR3 DNA reads TGCAGTGCTAGGACAGGGGTCCCGACCCAGTACTTC.

The rearrangement joins TRBV15 to TRBJ1-5; D not resolved. The V gene's germline CDR1 is LNHNV and CDR2 YYDKDF (reference sequence). This CDR3 contains 16 residues. V lost 0 bases and J 1 base, leaving 10 bases between the germline ends. The CDR3 DNA is TGTGCCACCAGCAGAGATATATCCCGAAGCAATCAGCCCCAGCATTTT. This gives the protein CATSRDISRSNQPQHF.

The rearrangement links TRBV7-2 to TRBJ2-7, with 10 bases aligning to TRBD2. CDR1 SGHTA and CDR2 FQGNSA come from the germline V gene. This CDR3 region has 17 residues. J lost 6 bases, V lost 2 bases, and 13 bases had no gene match. The CDR3 here is CASSLFRAGGPSGEQYF. The DNA for the CDR3 is TGTGCCAGCAGCTTATTCAGAGCGGGGGGGCCTTCTGGCGAGCAGTACTTC.

This clonotype showed up just once. The CDR3 DNA follows: TGCAGCGCTGGGGGACAGGGAAATGGCTACACCTTC. Its translation is CSAGGQGNGYTF. The chain is built from TRBV29-1 and TRBJ1-2; 9 bases align to TRBD1. Germline V gene sequence: CDR1 SQVTM, CDR2 ANQGSEA. The CDR3 covers 12 residues. V dropped 7 bases and J dropped 6; count of bases not matched to a gene: 6.

This chain uses TRBV30 with TRBJ1-3; D is uncertain. V shed 2 bases and J shed 3 bases, with 8 bases lying between them. The CDR3 consists of 13 residues. The germline CDR1 and CDR2 sequences are GTSNPN and SVGIG (reference sequence). This CDR3 reads CAWSPTSGNTIYF. In DNA form, the CDR3 reads TGTGCCTGGAGTCCCACAAGTGGAAACACCATATATTTT. The full variable domain, its missing parts supplied by reference TRBV30 and TRBJ1-3, is SQTIHQWPATLVQPVGSPLSLECTVEGTSNPNLYWYRQAAGRGLQLLFYSVGIGQISSEVPQNLSASRPQDRQFILSSKKLLLSDSGFYLCAWSPTSGNTIYFGEGSWLTVV.

This chain uses TRBV5-4 with TRBJ2-2; a weak D match, TRBD1 (6 bases). V lost 4 bases to trimming and J lost 2 bases, with 12 bases between them. The CDR3 has 15 amino acids. Germline CDR1 and CDR2: SGHNT and YYREEE (reference sequence). The CDR3 sequence: CASSLGTLNTGELFF. The DNA of the CDR3 is TGTGCCAGCAGCCTAGGGACACTCAACACCGGGGAGCTGTTTTTT.

The J gene is TRBJ1-2, the V gene TRBV5-1, with 9 bases that match TRBD1. V dropped 0 bases and J dropped 6; count of bases not matched to a gene: 3. The V gene's germline CDR1 is SGHRS and CDR2 YFSETQ. The CDR3 sequence is 14 residues long. This chain's CDR3 is CASSLEGTGNGYTF. DNA of the CDR3: TGCGCCAGCAGCTTGGAGGGGACAGGGAATGGCTACACCTTC.

The genes are TRBV7-9 and TRBJ1-2, with 7 nucleotides matching TRBD1. J was trimmed by 8 bases and V by 5 bases; bases with no gene match: 8. This CDR3 is 13 amino acids long. The germline V gene encodes CDR1 SEHNR and CDR2 FQNEAQ (reference sequence). The CDR3: CASSPFDREGYTF. Here the CDR3 DNA reads TGTGCCAGCAGCCCATTCGACAGGGAGGGCTACACCTTC.

V gene TRBV19 combines with J gene TRBJ1-4; D is perhaps TRBD1 (6 bases). Between the trimmed V and J ends, which lost 3 bases and 10 bases, there was a span of 15 bases. The V gene's germline CDR1 is LNHDA and CDR2 SQIVND (reference sequence). This CDR3 contains 14 residues. CDR3 coding DNA: TGTGCCAGTAGTATTCGGGGGCGAAGCGGAAAACTGTTTTTT. Its protein is CASSIRGRSGKLFF.

The chain carries TRBV20-1 and TRBJ1-5; possible D gene TRBD1, 5 bases. The CDR3 runs to 13 residues. Trimming cost V 5 bases and J 2 bases, with 10 bases left between them. Germline CDR1 is DFQATT and CDR2 is SNEGSKA (reference sequence). CDR3 nucleotides: TGCAGTGCTGGCAGGGCAGGCAATCAGCCCCAGCATTTT. It specifies CSAGRAGNQPQHF.

The chain joins TRBV6-1 to TRBJ1-6; 9 bases align to TRBD1. CDR1 is MNHNS and CDR2 is SASEGT in the germline V gene. V dropped 8 bases and J dropped 1; count of bases not matched to a gene: 15. The CDR3 sequence is 19 residues long. CDR3: CASAALGTGRRSYNSPLHF. The DNA for the CDR3 is TGTGCCAGCGCGGCCCTCGGGACAGGGCGTAGGTCCTATAATTCACCCCTCCACTTT.

This chain uses TRBV10-2 with TRBJ2-7; 9 bases are shared with TRBD2. Trimming at V came to 6 bases and at J to 0 bases, leaving 6 bases not matched to a gene. The CDR3 totals 15 residues. CDR1 and CDR2 from the germline V gene are WSHSY and SAAADI. The CDR3 coding sequence is TGCGCCAGCAGCGGCGGGGGGGCAAGCTCCTACGAGCAGTACTTC. This encodes CASSGGGASSYEQYF.

The chain has TRBV30 and TRBJ1-1; D is ambiguous. Trimming removed 0 bases at V and 5 bases at J, with 16 bases between. Per germline, CDR1 GTSNPN and CDR2 SVGIG (reference sequence). This CDR3 comprises 15 residues. CDR3 DNA sequence: TGTGCCTGGAGTGTATCATTCGGGGTGGGAACTGAAGCTTTCTTT. This codes for CAWSVSFGVGTEAFF.